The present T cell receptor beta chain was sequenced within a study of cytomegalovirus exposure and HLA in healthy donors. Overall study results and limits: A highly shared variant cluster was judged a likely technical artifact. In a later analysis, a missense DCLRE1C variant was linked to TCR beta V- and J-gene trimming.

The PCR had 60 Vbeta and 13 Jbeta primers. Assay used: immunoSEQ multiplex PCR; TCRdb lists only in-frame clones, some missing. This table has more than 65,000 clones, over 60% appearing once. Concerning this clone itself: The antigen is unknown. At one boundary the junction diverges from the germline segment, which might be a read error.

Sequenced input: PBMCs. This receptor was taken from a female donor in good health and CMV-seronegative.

The CDR3 loop reads CSSSLWGNGYTF. The CDR3 nucleotides read TGTTCCAGCAGCTTATGGGGCAATGGCTACACCTTC. The J gene is TRBJ1-2, the V gene TRBV7-9, with D possibly being TRBD1 (5 bases). This CDR3 contains 12 residues. Germline lookup yields CDR1 SEHNR and CDR2 FQNEAQ (reference sequence).